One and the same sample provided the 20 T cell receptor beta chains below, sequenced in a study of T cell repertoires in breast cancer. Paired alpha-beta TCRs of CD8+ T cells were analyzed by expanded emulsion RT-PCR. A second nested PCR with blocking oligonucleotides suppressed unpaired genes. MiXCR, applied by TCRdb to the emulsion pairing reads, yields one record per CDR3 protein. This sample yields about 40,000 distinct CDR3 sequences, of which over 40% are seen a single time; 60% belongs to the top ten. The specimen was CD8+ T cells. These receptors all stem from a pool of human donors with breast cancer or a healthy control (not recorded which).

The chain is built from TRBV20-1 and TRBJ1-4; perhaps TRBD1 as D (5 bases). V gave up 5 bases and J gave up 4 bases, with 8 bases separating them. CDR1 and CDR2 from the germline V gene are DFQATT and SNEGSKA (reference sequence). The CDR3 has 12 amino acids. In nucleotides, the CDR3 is TGCAGTGCTGGGGACGGTAATGAAAAACTGTTTTTT. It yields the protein CSAGDGNEKLFF.

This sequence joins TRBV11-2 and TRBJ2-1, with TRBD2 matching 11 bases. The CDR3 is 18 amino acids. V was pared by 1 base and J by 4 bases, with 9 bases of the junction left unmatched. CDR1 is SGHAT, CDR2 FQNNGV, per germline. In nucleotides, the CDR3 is TGTGCCAGCAGCTTAGGCCCCACGACTAGCGGGAAGTACAATGAGCAGTTCTTC. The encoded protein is CASSLGPTTSGKYNEQFF.

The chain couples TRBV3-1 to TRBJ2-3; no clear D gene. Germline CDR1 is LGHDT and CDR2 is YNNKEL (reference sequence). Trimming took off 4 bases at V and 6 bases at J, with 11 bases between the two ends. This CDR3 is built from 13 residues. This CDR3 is CASSRNPMDTQYF. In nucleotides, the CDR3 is TGTGCCAGCAGCCGAAACCCGATGGATACGCAGTATTTT.

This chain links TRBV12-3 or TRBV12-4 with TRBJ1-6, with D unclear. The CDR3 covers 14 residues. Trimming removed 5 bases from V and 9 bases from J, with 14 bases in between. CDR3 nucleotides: TGTGCCAGCAGTCCCCGTAGCCTCGGTTCACCCCTCCACTTT. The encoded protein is CASSPRSLGSPLHF.

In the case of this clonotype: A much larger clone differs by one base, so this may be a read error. This chain's CDR3 is CASSSVSGGLSDTQYF. In nucleotides, the CDR3 is TGTGCCAGCAGCTCAGTTAGCGGGGGGCTATCAGATACGCAGTATTTT. The rearrangement uses TRBV7-9 and TRBJ2-3, with TRBD2 identical over 10 bases. Trimming at V came to 4 bases and at J to 4 bases, leaving 8 bases not matched to a gene. CDR1 and CDR2 (germline): SEHNR, FQNEAQ (reference sequence). This CDR3 region has 16 residues.

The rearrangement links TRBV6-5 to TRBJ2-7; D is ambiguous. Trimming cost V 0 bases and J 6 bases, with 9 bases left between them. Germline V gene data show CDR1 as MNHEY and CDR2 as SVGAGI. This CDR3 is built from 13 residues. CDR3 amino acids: CASSYSRGFEQYF. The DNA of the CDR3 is TGTGCCAGCAGTTACTCGCGCGGTTTCGAGCAGTACTTC.

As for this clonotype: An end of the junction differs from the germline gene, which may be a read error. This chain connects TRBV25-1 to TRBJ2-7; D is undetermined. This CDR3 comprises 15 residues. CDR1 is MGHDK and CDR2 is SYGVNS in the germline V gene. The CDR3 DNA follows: TGTGCCAGCGCTTGGGGTGCGGAATCCTCCTACGGGCAGTACTTC. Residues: CASAWGAESSYGQYF.

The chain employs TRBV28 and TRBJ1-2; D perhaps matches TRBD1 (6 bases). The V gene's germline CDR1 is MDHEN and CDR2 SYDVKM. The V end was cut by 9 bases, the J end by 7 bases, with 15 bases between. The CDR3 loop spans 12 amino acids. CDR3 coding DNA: TGTGCCAGTCACAGGGTTAGTCCTGGCTACACCTTC. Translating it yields CASHRVSPGYTF.

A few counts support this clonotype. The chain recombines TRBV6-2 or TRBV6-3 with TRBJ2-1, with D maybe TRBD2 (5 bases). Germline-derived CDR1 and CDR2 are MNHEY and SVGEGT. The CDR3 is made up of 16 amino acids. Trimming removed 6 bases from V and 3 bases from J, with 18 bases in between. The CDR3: CASSMLSGIRYNEQFF. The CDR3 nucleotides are TGTGCCAGCAGCATGCTTTCGGGAATACGCTACAATGAGCAGTTCTTC.

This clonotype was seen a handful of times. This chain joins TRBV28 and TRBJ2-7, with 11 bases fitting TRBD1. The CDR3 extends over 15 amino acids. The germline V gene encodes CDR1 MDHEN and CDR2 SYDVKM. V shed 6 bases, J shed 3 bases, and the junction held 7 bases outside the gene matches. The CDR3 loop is CASRPWTGGLYEQYF. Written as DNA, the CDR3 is TGTGCCAGCAGACCTTGGACAGGGGGCCTCTACGAGCAGTACTTC.

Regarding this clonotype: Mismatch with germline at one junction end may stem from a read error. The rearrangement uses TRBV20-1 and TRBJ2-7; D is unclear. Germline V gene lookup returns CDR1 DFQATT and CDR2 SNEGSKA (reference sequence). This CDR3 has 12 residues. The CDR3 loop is CGASPSDYEQYF. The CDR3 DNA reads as TGCGGTGCGAGCCCGTCTGATTACGAGCAGTACTTC.

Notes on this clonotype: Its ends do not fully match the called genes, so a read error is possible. CDR3 amino acids: CASSLSSGVYNEQVF. CDR3 in DNA: TGTGCCAGCAGCCTTAGTAGTGGCGTGTACAATGAGCAGGTCTTC. The rearrangement uses TRBV6-1 and TRBJ2-1; no definite D call. The CDR3 has 15 amino acids. The germline CDR1 and CDR2 sequences are MNHNS and SASEGT.

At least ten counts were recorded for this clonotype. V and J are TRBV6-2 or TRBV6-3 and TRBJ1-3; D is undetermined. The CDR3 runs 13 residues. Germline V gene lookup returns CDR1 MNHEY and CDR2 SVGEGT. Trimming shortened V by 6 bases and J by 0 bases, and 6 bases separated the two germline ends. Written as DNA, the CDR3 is TGTGCCAGCAGCCACAGCTCTGGAAACACCATATATTTT. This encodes CASSHSSGNTIYF.

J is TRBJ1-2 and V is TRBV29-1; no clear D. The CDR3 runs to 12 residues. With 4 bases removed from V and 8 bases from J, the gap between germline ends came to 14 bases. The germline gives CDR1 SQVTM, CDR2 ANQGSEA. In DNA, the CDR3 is TGCAGCGTTGGGACCGACGGGAGGGGCTACACCTTC. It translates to CSVGTDGRGYTF. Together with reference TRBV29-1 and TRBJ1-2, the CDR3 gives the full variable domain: SAVISQKPSRDICQRGTSLTIQCQVDSQVTMMFWYRQQPGQSLTLIATANQGSEATYESGFVIDKFPISRPNLTFSTLTVSNMSPEDSSIYLCSVGTDGRGYTFGSGTRLTVV.

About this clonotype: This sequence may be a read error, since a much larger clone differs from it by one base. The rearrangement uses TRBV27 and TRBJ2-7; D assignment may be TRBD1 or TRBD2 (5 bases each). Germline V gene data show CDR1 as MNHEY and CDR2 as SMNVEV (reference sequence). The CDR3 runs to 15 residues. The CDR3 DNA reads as TGTGCCGGCAGTTTTTTGGGGACCGGGATGCACGAGCAGTACTTC. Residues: CAGSFLGTGMHEQYF.

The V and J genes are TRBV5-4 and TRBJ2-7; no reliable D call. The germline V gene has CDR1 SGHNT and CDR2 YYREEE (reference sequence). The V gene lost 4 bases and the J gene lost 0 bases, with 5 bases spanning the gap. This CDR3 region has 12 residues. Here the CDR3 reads CASSKSSYEQYF. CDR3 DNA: TGTGCCAGCAGCAAGAGCTCCTACGAGCAGTACTTC.

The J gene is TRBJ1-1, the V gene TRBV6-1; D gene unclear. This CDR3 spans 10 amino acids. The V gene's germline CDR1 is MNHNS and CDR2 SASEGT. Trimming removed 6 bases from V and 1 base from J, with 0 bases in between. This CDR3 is CASRNTEAFF. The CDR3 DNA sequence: TGTGCCAGCAGGAACACTGAAGCTTTCTTT.

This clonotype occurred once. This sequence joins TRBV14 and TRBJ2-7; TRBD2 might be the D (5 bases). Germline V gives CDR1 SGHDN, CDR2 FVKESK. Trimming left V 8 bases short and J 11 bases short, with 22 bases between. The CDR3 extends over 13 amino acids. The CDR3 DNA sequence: TGTGCCAGCCGCCCAGGTCTTGAGGAGGAAGAGTACTTC. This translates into CASRPGLEEEEYF.

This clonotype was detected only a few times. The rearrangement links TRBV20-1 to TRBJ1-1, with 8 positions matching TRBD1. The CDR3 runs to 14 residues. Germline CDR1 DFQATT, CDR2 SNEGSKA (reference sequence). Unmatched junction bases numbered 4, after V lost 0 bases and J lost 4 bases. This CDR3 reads CSARDQGAGTEAFF. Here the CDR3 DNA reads TGCAGTGCTAGAGATCAGGGGGCGGGCACTGAAGCTTTCTTT.

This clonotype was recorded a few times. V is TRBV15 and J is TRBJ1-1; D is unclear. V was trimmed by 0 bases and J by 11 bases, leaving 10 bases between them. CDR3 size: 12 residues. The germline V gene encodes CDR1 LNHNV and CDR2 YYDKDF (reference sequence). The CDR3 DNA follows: TGTGCCACCAGCAGAGATCGTGGGGAGGCTTTCTTT. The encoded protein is CATSRDRGEAFF.